This T cell receptor beta chain was obtained from a study of glioma-infiltrating T cells after dendritic cell vaccination. Turning to the study itself: Patients received three intradermal dendritic cell vaccine injections at biweekly intervals.

V lost 2 bases to trimming and J lost 3 bases; unmatched junction nucleotides: 5. CDR3 length: 15 amino acids. Germline V gene data show CDR1 as GTSNPN and CDR2 as SVGIG (reference sequence). Primers: 60 V beta forward and 13 J beta reverse. The assay was immunoSEQ multiplex PCR, and TCRdb's table has in-frame clones only and misses some. Seen here are 85,000 to 100,000 clones, around 85% observed once, and the top ten hold about 8.5%. Time point: after dendritic cell vaccination, including at tumor progression/relapse. The input for sequencing was blood, taken after dendritic cell vaccination. The receptor's source is a human donor with glioblastoma. The V call is TRBV30, the J call TRBJ1-5, with 9 bases matching TRBD1. The CDR3 protein is CAWSPDRGNNQPQHF. The CDR3 region has the DNA TGTGCCTGGAGTCCCGACAGGGGGAACAATCAGCCCCAGCATTTT. The full variable domain, its missing parts supplied by reference TRBV30 and TRBJ1-5, is SQTIHQWPATLVQPVGSPLSLECTVEGTSNPNLYWYRQAAGRGLQLLFYSVGIGQISSEVPQNLSASRPQDRQFILSSKKLLLSDSGFYLCAWSPDRGNNQPQHFGDGTRLSIL.